This T cell receptor (beta chain) was captured by sequencing in a study of blood T cell repertoires in COVID-19. Whole-study context: T cells, B-cell-depleted T cells, or PBMCs supplied cDNA or gDNA.

Generated by immunoSEQ multiplex PCR, the TCRdb table keeps only in-frame clones and is missing some. The table shows roughly 100,000 clones, with around 93% occurring only once. Germline CDR1 and CDR2: LNHDA and SQIVND (reference sequence). CDR3 size: 15 residues. Trimming took 8 bases from V and 2 from J, leaving 16 bases between them. This clone has just one count. Material for sequencing was peripheral blood. The sequence was obtained from a man aged 45-65 years with acute or convalescent COVID-19. J is TRBJ1-3 and V is TRBV19, with D possibly matching TRBD1 (5 bases). DNA for the CDR3: TGTGCCAGTCTCGCGGCGGCAGGGACTGGAAACACCATATATTTT. Encoded protein: CASLAAAGTGNTIYF.